This entry lists 24 T cell receptor beta chains sequenced from one sample in a study of shared clonotypes between healthy human individuals. Profiling relied on immunoSEQ multiplex PCR, and the TCRdb table lists in-frame clones only, not all of them. The sample gives around 530,000 clones, around 78% of which show up once; around 12% is in the top ten. Sequencing was done on a sample of PBMCs. The origin of the receptors is a woman in her forties in good health. Some clones in this sample may be carry-over from other donors' samples.

V is TRBV2 and J is TRBJ2-1, with 9 bases fitting TRBD1. The CDR3 is 12 amino acids. Losses at the gene ends were 8 bases for V and 13 bases for J; bases not matched to a gene: 9. CDR1 is SNHLY, CDR2 FYNNEI, per germline. CDR3 DNA sequence: TGTGCCAGCTGTACAGGGGGCCGGTTTCAGTTCTTC. This gives the protein CASCTGGRFQFF.

This clone was seen just once. This rearrangement joins TRBV5-1 to TRBJ2-2, with a weak D call TRBD2 (5 bases). The germline V gene has CDR1 SGHRS and CDR2 YFSETQ. V was clipped by 0 bases and J by 5 bases, with 11 bases between them. This CDR3 comprises 15 residues. The CDR3 region is CASSLVGVRTGELFF. Written as DNA, the CDR3 is TGCGCCAGCAGCTTGGTCGGGGTTAGGACCGGGGAGCTGTTTTTT.

The chain has TRBV5-4 and TRBJ2-2; perhaps D is TRBD1 or TRBD2 (5 bases each). This CDR3 spans 17 amino acids. Germline CDR1 reads SGHNT; CDR2 reads YYREEE (reference sequence). Trimming took 2 bases from V and 4 from J, leaving 18 bases between them. The CDR3 loop is CASSLVTLRGGTGELFF. The CDR3 DNA follows: TGTGCCAGCAGCTTAGTGACACTACGTGGGGGCACCGGGGAGCTGTTTTTT.

The V call is TRBV27, the J call TRBJ1-5; TRBD1 might be the D (6 bases). In germline, CDR1 is MNHEY, CDR2 SMNVEV (reference sequence). CDR3 length: 15 residues. Deletions cut 5 bases from V and 5 bases from J, with 16 bases between. CDR3 in DNA: TGTGCCAGCAGTCGGGAGGGGGGGGTATATCAGCCCCAGCATTTT. Residues: CASSREGGVYQPQHF.

The gene calls are TRBV19 and TRBJ2-5; possibly TRBD2 for D (6 bases). Trimming removed 7 bases at V and 4 bases at J, with 25 bases between. The CDR3 loop spans 17 amino acids. Germline V lookup: CDR1 LNHDA, CDR2 SQIVND (reference sequence). The CDR3 DNA sequence: TGTGCCAGTACCCCCGGGAAGATAGCGGAGGTAGTAGAGACCCAGTACTTC. Amino acids: CASTPGKIAEVVETQYF.

Worth noting for this clone: The same CDR3 is also encoded by other DNA sequences in this sample. This chain uses TRBV19 with TRBJ2-7; D uncertain. In germline, CDR1 is LNHDA, CDR2 SQIVND (reference sequence). This CDR3 spans 14 amino acids. Trimming took off 2 bases at V and 0 bases at J, with 8 bases between the two ends. The CDR3 nucleotides are TGTGCCAGTAGTATACGCGGACGCTCCTACGAGCAGTACTTC. Amino acids: CASSIRGRSYEQYF.

This clone was counted a single time. This same CDR3 is encoded by further DNA sequences in the sample. V gene TRBV27 combines with J gene TRBJ2-3; no definite D call. V lost 3 bases, J lost 6 bases, and 4 bases lay in between. This CDR3 has 11 amino acids. In germline, CDR1 is MNHEY, CDR2 SMNVEV (reference sequence). The CDR3 sequence: CASSFLDTQYF. The CDR3 nucleotides are TGTGCCAGCAGTTTTTTGGATACGCAGTATTTT.

The chain links TRBV21-1 to TRBJ1-2. TRBV21-1 is listed as a pseudogene. The CDR3 runs 13 residues. Written as DNA, the CDR3 is TGTGCCAGCAGCAAAGTTCCAGAGAGGGGCTACACCTTC. The encoded protein is CASSKVPERGYTF.

Worth noting for this clone: This may be a read error, as it is one base from a much larger clone. This rearrangement joins TRBV7-3 to TRBJ2-2; 11 bases match TRBD2. This CDR3 is built from 14 residues. J lost 5 bases, V lost 6 bases, and 2 bases had no gene match. Germline V gene data show CDR1 as SGHTA and CDR2 as FQGTGA. The CDR3 reads CASSLAGGTGELFF. The CDR3 DNA sequence: TGTGCCAGCAGTTTAGCGGGAGGGACCGGGGAGCTGTTTTTT.

In its sample, this clone was seen many times. The chain employs TRBV7-9 and TRBJ1-1, with D perhaps TRBD1 (5 bases). The CDR3 is 13 residues long. CDR1 and CDR2 from the germline V gene are SEHNR and FQNEAQ (reference sequence). V lost 5 bases, J lost 3 bases, and 10 bases lay in between. CDR3 loop: CASSRGDYTEAFF. DNA of the CDR3: TGTGCCAGCAGCCGCGGGGACTACACTGAAGCTTTCTTT.

The rearrangement links TRBV5-8 to TRBJ1-2; 11 bases line up with TRBD1. Per germline, CDR1 SGHTS and CDR2 YDEGEE. The CDR3 is 14 residues long. The trim removed 7 bases at V and 5 bases at J, leaving 7 bases unmatched. The CDR3 DNA reads as TGTGCCAGCGCAACGGGGGACAGGGGGTATGGCTACACCTTC. It translates to CASATGDRGYGYTF.

V and J are TRBV10-3 and TRBJ2-1; a weak D match, TRBD2 (6 bases). The ends were cut back, 0 bases at V and 6 bases at J, with 9 bases in the middle. The CDR3 covers 14 residues. Germline assignment: CDR1 ENHRY and CDR2 SYGVKD. CDR3 sequence: CAISESILANEQFF. The CDR3 coding sequence is TGTGCCATCAGTGAGTCGATACTAGCCAATGAGCAGTTCTTC.

J is TRBJ1-3 and V is TRBV19; D is perhaps TRBD1 (6 bases). The germline V and J ends were trimmed by 5 bases and 4 bases, with 12 bases remaining between them. The CDR3 covers 14 residues. Germline CDR1 is LNHDA and CDR2 is SQIVND (reference sequence). CDR3 nucleotide sequence: TGTGCCAGTAGTTCAGGACAGCTGGGAAACACCATATATTTT. This encodes CASSSGQLGNTIYF.

This chain connects TRBV11-1 to TRBJ2-3, with TRBD2 matching 8 bases. This CDR3 region has 12 residues. V lost 5 bases, J lost 9 bases, and 4 bases stayed unmatched. Germline CDR1 SGHAT, CDR2 FQDESV (reference sequence). CDR3 sequence reads: CASSPGTRTQYF. In DNA form, the CDR3 reads TGTGCCAGCAGCCCCGGGACTAGGACGCAGTATTTT.

The chain couples TRBV4-1 to TRBJ2-7; TRBD2 aligns across 9 bases. The CDR3 is 16 residues long. The V segment lost 4 bases and the J segment 3 bases; nucleotides outside the gene matches: 10. Germline lookup yields CDR1 MGHRA and CDR2 YSYEKL. CDR3 sequence (DNA): TGCGCCAGCAGCCGCTTTAGCGGGAGAGGGGGCTACGAGCAGTACTTC. As protein: CASSRFSGRGGYEQYF.

This clone was counted at least ten times. The chain joins TRBV4-1 to TRBJ2-5; D not resolved. The J call is doubtful: the DNA matches TRBJ2-7 better. The germline V gene has CDR1 MGHRA and CDR2 YSYEKL. This CDR3 has 13 residues. CDR3 in DNA: TGCGCCAGCAGCCAACTAGTGGGGTACGAGCAGTACTTC. It encodes CASSQLVGYEQYF.

The rearrangement links TRBV4-2 to TRBJ2-7, with a weak D call TRBD1 (5 bases). V dropped 4 bases and J dropped 2 bases, with 15 bases sitting between them. This CDR3 region has 15 residues. Germline V lookup: CDR1 LGHNA, CDR2 YNFKEQ. Here the CDR3 reads CASSRDLETAYEQYF. CDR3 in DNA: TGTGCCAGCAGCCGCGATTTAGAGACAGCCTACGAGCAGTACTTC.

The chain couples TRBV5-4 to TRBJ2-2; 11 bases are a match to TRBD2. The CDR3 has 15 amino acids. CDR1 SGHNT and CDR2 YYREEE come from the germline V gene (reference sequence). The V and J ends lost 2 bases and 8 bases, in that order; junction bases with no gene match: 5. CDR3 amino acids: CASSFLLAGGGELFF. The CDR3 bases are TGTGCCAGCAGCTTTCTCCTAGCGGGAGGTGGGGAGCTGTTTTTT.

The CDR3 DNA is TGCGCCAGCAGCTTGGACCCCGGACTAGCGGGAGATACGCAGTATTTT. As protein: CASSLDPGLAGDTQYF. The chain is built from TRBV5-1 and TRBJ2-3; 11 nucleotides agree with TRBD2. This CDR3 spans 16 amino acids. Germline V gene sequence: CDR1 SGHRS, CDR2 YFSETQ. Trimming cost V 0 bases and J 5 bases; bases outside gene matches: 5.

The chain combines TRBV5-5 with TRBJ1-2; possibly TRBD1 for D (5 bases). The germline V gene has CDR1 SGHKS and CDR2 YYEKEE (reference sequence). The CDR3 spans 12 residues. Trimming removed 1 base at V and 8 bases at J, with 9 bases between. The DNA for the CDR3 is TGTGCCAGCAGCTTGCGGGGCTACGGCTACACCTTC. Translating gives CASSLRGYGYTF.

The rearrangement joins TRBV19 to TRBJ2-7; 10 nucleotides align to TRBD1. Per the germline V gene, CDR1 is LNHDA and CDR2 is SQIVND (reference sequence). The CDR3 has 16 amino acids. The junction had 10 bases not matched to a gene; V was cut back by 5 bases and J by 3 bases. The CDR3, as DNA: TGTGCCAGTAGTCGCCGACAGGGGGCAGGGCTCTACGAGCAGTACTTC. Its translation is CASSRRQGAGLYEQYF.

This clone was counted once. V usage is TRBV5-1 and J usage is TRBJ2-3, with D possibly matching TRBD2 (6 bases). The V gene lost 7 bases and the J gene lost 3 bases, with 12 bases spanning the gap. Per the germline V gene, CDR1 is SGHRS and CDR2 is YFSETQ. This CDR3 comprises 13 residues. The CDR3, as DNA: TGCGCCAGCCGGGACTCCCAAACAGATACGCAGTATTTT. Its protein product is CASRDSQTDTQYF.

This rearrangement joins TRBV9 to TRBJ2-1; the D gene is possibly TRBD2 (6 bases). Germline-derived CDR1 and CDR2 are SGDLS and YYNGEE. The CDR3 extends over 14 amino acids. V was shortened by 0 bases and J by 6 bases, with 10 bases between the two germline ends. The CDR3 region has the DNA TGTGCCAGCAGCGTAGGGGCGCGGGGCAATGAGCAGTTCTTC. Protein sequence: CASSVGARGNEQFF.

This chain links TRBV28 with TRBJ2-5, with D possibly TRBD2 on 6 matching bases. The DNA matches TRBJ2-7 better at its end, which makes the J call doubtful. Germline V gene sequence: CDR1 MDHEN, CDR2 SYDVKM. There are 14 residues in the CDR3. CDR3 in amino acids: CASRWGAPGGEQYF. The CDR3 DNA follows: TGTGCCAGCAGGTGGGGAGCCCCCGGGGGCGAGCAGTACTTC.